The 27 T cell receptor beta chains below come from one sample, sequenced in a study of cytomegalovirus exposure and HLA in healthy donors. This PCR relied on a set of 60 Vbeta primers and 13 Jbeta primers. TCRdb's table, derived via immunoSEQ multiplex PCR, lists solely in-frame clones and lacks some. The sample records 240,000 or so clones, around 80% being singletons. Sequences were obtained from PBMCs. These receptors were collected from a woman aged 55-69 years in good health and CMV-seropositive.

The chain combines TRBV5-4 with TRBJ2-3, with 13 bases identical to TRBD2. The germline gives CDR1 SGHNT, CDR2 YYREEE (reference sequence). This CDR3 has 15 residues. Trimming removed 4 bases from V and 4 bases from J; junction bases left unmatched: 3. The CDR3 nucleotides read TGTGCCAGCAGCCGGACTAGCGGGAGTGCAGATACGCAGTATTTT. This encodes CASSRTSGSADTQYF.

This chain connects TRBV5-1 to TRBJ2-3; 7 bases map to TRBD2. This CDR3 spans 14 amino acids. The germline gives CDR1 SGHRS, CDR2 YFSETQ. The V gene end was trimmed by 4 bases and the J gene end by 4 bases; junction bases not matched to a gene: 6. CDR3 sequence reads: CASSTRTRADTQYF. CDR3 nucleotide sequence: TGCGCCAGCAGCACCAGGACTAGGGCAGATACGCAGTATTTT.

The V gene is TRBV5-1, the J gene TRBJ2-3; D not resolved. The CDR3 sequence is 14 residues long. Trimming removed 1 base from V and 0 bases from J, with 6 bases in between. Germline CDR1 and CDR2: SGHRS and YFSETQ. The CDR3 loop reads CASSLYYSTDTQYF. The CDR3 region has the DNA TGCGCCAGCAGCTTGTATTATAGCACAGATACGCAGTATTTT.

The chain uses TRBV2 and TRBJ2-5; TRBD1 aligns across 8 bases. The CDR3 sequence is 12 residues long. V lost 10 bases and J lost 2; bases outside the gene matches: 3. Germline CDR1 is SNHLY and CDR2 is FYNNEI. The CDR3 region is CAKDREQETQYF. DNA of the CDR3: TGTGCCAAGGACAGGGAACAAGAGACCCAGTACTTC.

In this sample, this clone turned up once. The CDR3 DNA is TGTGCCAGCAGCTTGGGGGGGGGACTGATGATCACTGAAGCTTTCTTT. The encoded protein is CASSLGGGLMITEAFF. The rearrangement joins TRBV5-4 to TRBJ1-1; weak D call: TRBD1 (5 bases). This CDR3 region has 16 residues. Germline V gene sequence: CDR1 SGHNT, CDR2 YYREEE (reference sequence). V was pared by 0 bases and J by 4 bases, with 16 bases between.

The rearrangement joins TRBV5-1 to TRBJ2-5, with 10 bases aligning to TRBD1. After removal of 3 bases from V and 5 bases from J, the junction contained 10 bases not matched to a gene. Per the germline V gene, CDR1 is SGHRS and CDR2 is YFSETQ. CDR3 length: 16 residues. Here the CDR3 reads CASSSSGTGARETQYF. The CDR3 DNA reads as TGCGCCAGCAGCTCCTCCGGGACAGGGGCGCGGGAGACCCAGTACTTC.

The chain uses TRBV19 and TRBJ2-3, with 11 bases aligning to TRBD2. The germline CDR1 and CDR2 sequences are LNHDA and SQIVND (reference sequence). The CDR3 runs 16 residues. V dropped 5 bases and J dropped 4; count of bases not matched to a gene: 8. The CDR3 nucleotides are TGTGCCAGTAGTTCTCTACTAGCGGGAGAAGCAGATACGCAGTATTTT. Amino acids: CASSSLLAGEADTQYF.

The chain employs TRBV20-1 and TRBJ2-1; TRBD2 might be the D (5 bases). V gave up 5 bases and J gave up 7 bases, with 9 bases separating them. Germline V CDR1 and CDR2: DFQATT, SNEGSKA (reference sequence). This CDR3 is built from 11 residues. CDR3 region: CSAFDYNEQFF. The CDR3 nucleotides are TGCAGTGCTTTCGACTATAATGAGCAGTTCTTC.

The chain combines TRBV25-1 with TRBJ2-1; D uncertain. This CDR3 is built from 15 residues. Trimming stripped 6 bases from V and 3 bases from J, with 15 bases between. CDR1 MGHDK and CDR2 SYGVNS come from the germline V gene. CDR3 sequence (DNA): TGTGCCAGCAGCCCTACGGGTACTGGCTACAATGAGCAGTTCTTC. Residues: CASSPTGTGYNEQFF.

The rearrangement joins TRBV9 to TRBJ2-1; tentatively, D is TRBD1 (6 bases). Germline values: CDR1 SGDLS, CDR2 YYNGEE. The CDR3 has 18 residues. The V end lost 0 bases, the J end lost 4 bases, and 20 bases lay between the germline ends. Here the CDR3 reads CASSVGFQGRDTYNEQFF. The CDR3 DNA follows: TGTGCCAGCAGCGTAGGGTTTCAGGGAAGGGACACATACAATGAGCAGTTCTTC. The full variable domain, its missing parts supplied by reference TRBV9 and TRBJ2-1, is DSGVTQTPKHLITATGQRVTLRCSPRSGDLSVYWYQQSLDQGLQFLIQYYNGEERAKGNILERFSAQQFPDLHSELNLSSLELGDSALYFCASSVGFQGRDTYNEQFFGPGTRLTVL.

The rearrangement joins TRBV10-3 to TRBJ1-1; TRBD1 aligns across 7 bases. The germline gives CDR1 ENHRY, CDR2 SYGVKD. CDR3 length: 14 amino acids. Trimming cost V 6 bases and J 4 bases; bases outside gene matches: 8. CDR3 loop: CAISPRTGATEAFF. CDR3 nucleotide sequence: TGTGCCATCAGCCCCCGGACAGGCGCCACTGAAGCTTTCTTT.

The chain has TRBV4-2 and TRBJ2-7; tentatively, D is TRBD2 (6 bases). Germline CDR1 LGHNA, CDR2 YNFKEQ. V gave up 1 base and J gave up 1 base, with 11 bases separating them. This CDR3 comprises 15 residues. In DNA, the CDR3 is TGTGCCAGCAGCCAAGGGGACTTCGGGTCCTACGAGCAGTACTTC. It is translated as CASSQGDFGSYEQYF.

The chain uses TRBV7-6 and TRBJ2-5, with unresolved D. This CDR3 spans 14 amino acids. Deletions cut 5 bases from V and 0 bases from J, with 10 bases between. Germline V gives CDR1 SGHVS, CDR2 FNYEAQ. The CDR3 sequence is CASSPDSYQETQYF. CDR3 DNA: TGTGCCAGCAGCCCCGACTCTTACCAAGAGACCCAGTACTTC. Looking up the rest from reference TRBV7-6 and TRBJ2-5 gives the full variable domain: GAGVSQSPRYKVTKRGQDVALRCDPISGHVSLYWYRQALGQGPEFLTYFNYEAQQDKSGLPNDRFSAERPEGSISTLTIQRTEQRDSAMYRCASSPDSYQETQYFGPGTRLLVL.

The chain uses TRBV4-1 and TRBJ2-1; 7 bases map to TRBD2. Germline CDR1 and CDR2: MGHRA and YSYEKL. This CDR3 is 17 amino acids long. V gave up 1 base and J gave up 4 bases; unmatched junction bases: 10. CDR3 bases: TGCGCCAGCAGCCAAGTTTTTGTGGGGGAGGGGTACAATGAGCAGTTCTTC. This gives the protein CASSQVFVGEGYNEQFF.

The chain uses TRBV7-6 and TRBJ1-3, with a tentative D call TRBD1 (6 bases). The CDR3 runs 15 residues. Germline V gene sequence: CDR1 SGHVS, CDR2 FNYEAQ. Trimming stripped 1 base from V and 3 bases from J, with 10 bases between. The CDR3 loop reads CASSLGGGYGNTIYF. CDR3 coding DNA: TGTGCCAGCAGCTTAGGTGGGGGCTATGGAAACACCATATATTTT.

The chain uses TRBV28 and TRBJ2-7; 12 nucleotides line up with TRBD2. The CDR3 consists of 14 residues. Trimming cost V 7 bases and J 6 bases; bases outside gene matches: 7. Germline-derived CDR1 and CDR2 are MDHEN and SYDVKM. The CDR3 DNA is TGTGCCAGCAAAACTAGCGGGAGGACCCCCGAGCAGTACTTC. This translates into CASKTSGRTPEQYF. The entire variable domain, with the rest obtained from reference TRBV28 and TRBJ2-7, is as follows: DVKVTQSSRYLVKRTGEKVFLECVQDMDHENMFWYRQDPGLGLRLIYFSYDVKMKEKGDIPEGYSVSREKKERFSLILESASTNQTSMYLCASKTSGRTPEQYFGPGTRLTVT.

The V call is TRBV6-5, the J call TRBJ2-2; 7 bases fit TRBD2. The V and J ends lost 1 base and 8 bases, in that order; junction bases with no gene match: 7. Germline loops: CDR1 MNHEY, CDR2 SVGAGI. This CDR3 has 15 residues. The DNA for the CDR3 is TGTGCCAGCAGTTACTTGCGGCTAGCGGTGGGGGAGCTGTTTTTT. Translated, it gives CASSYLRLAVGELFF.

The chain joins TRBV7-3 to TRBJ2-6; D may be TRBD1 (5 bases). Germline V lookup: CDR1 SGHTA, CDR2 FQGTGA. This CDR3 comprises 17 residues. V lost 5 bases and J 0 bases, leaving 14 bases between the germline ends. CDR3 region: CASSVGRTNSGANVLTF. Here the CDR3 DNA reads TGTGCCAGCAGCGTCGGTCGGACAAACTCTGGGGCCAACGTCCTGACTTTC.

V is TRBV9 and J is TRBJ2-3, with a tentative D call TRBD2 (6 bases). The V gene's germline CDR1 is SGDLS and CDR2 YYNGEE. V lost 0 bases and J 6 bases, leaving 14 bases between the germline ends. CDR3 length: 15 residues. CDR3 in DNA: TGTGCCAGCAGCGTAGGGGGAGTGGGAGGTGATACGCAGTATTTT. It specifies CASSVGGVGGDTQYF. The full variable domain, its missing parts supplied by reference TRBV9 and TRBJ2-3, is DSGVTQTPKHLITATGQRVTLRCSPRSGDLSVYWYQQSLDQGLQFLIQYYNGEERAKGNILERFSAQQFPDLHSELNLSSLELGDSALYFCASSVGGVGGDTQYFGPGTRLTVL.

This clone was detected a few times. The chain is built from TRBV30 and TRBJ1-2; D remains ambiguous. Trimming shortened V by 3 bases and J by 4 bases, and 12 bases separated the two germline ends. CDR1 and CDR2 (germline): GTSNPN, SVGIG (reference sequence). This CDR3 region has 13 residues. The CDR3 here is CAWRPDTSYGYTF. The CDR3 DNA sequence: TGTGCCTGGAGGCCAGACACCTCCTATGGCTACACCTTC. Full variable domain (remainder filled in from reference TRBV30 and TRBJ1-2): SQTIHQWPATLVQPVGSPLSLECTVEGTSNPNLYWYRQAAGRGLQLLFYSVGIGQISSEVPQNLSASRPQDRQFILSSKKLLLSDSGFYLCAWRPDTSYGYTFGSGTRLTVV.

The gene calls are TRBV18 and TRBJ2-7; maybe TRBD1 (6 bases). CDR1 is KGHSH and CDR2 is LQKENI in the germline V gene. CDR3 size: 15 residues. The germline V and J ends were trimmed by 0 bases and 1 base, with 10 bases remaining between them. Written as DNA, the CDR3 is TGTGCCAGCTCACCACCGAGGACAGAGTCCTACGAGCAGTACTTC. This gives the protein CASSPPRTESYEQYF.

V gene TRBV5-6 combines with J gene TRBJ2-2; tentative D call: TRBD2 (5 bases). This CDR3 has 18 amino acids. The V and J ends lost 4 bases and 3 bases respectively, with 22 bases between them. CDR1 SGHDT and CDR2 YYEEEE come from the germline V gene. The CDR3 DNA is TGTGCCAGCAGCCACGCCCACCAGCCTCCCGGGGACACCGGGGAGCTGTTTTTT. This codes for CASSHAHQPPGDTGELFF.

This clone was seen only a few times. The chain is built from TRBV6-1 and TRBJ1-5; 12 bases agree with TRBD1. Per germline, CDR1 MNHNS and CDR2 SASEGT. This CDR3 has 15 residues. The junction had 6 bases not matched to a gene; V was cut back by 5 bases and J by 7 bases. CDR3 amino acids: CASSPGTGGRQPQHF. CDR3 in DNA: TGTGCCAGCAGTCCCGGGACAGGGGGCCGACAGCCCCAGCATTTT.

This clone appeared a few times. CDR3: CASSTRGAEYNEQFF. CDR3 coding DNA: TGTGCCAGCAGCACCCGGGGAGCGGAGTACAATGAGCAGTTCTTC. The chain recombines TRBV5-5 with TRBJ2-1; tentative D call: TRBD2 (5 bases). The CDR3 spans 15 residues. Deletions cut 4 bases from V and 4 bases from J, with 15 bases between. The germline CDR1 and CDR2 sequences are SGHKS and YYEKEE (reference sequence).

The J gene is TRBJ1-2, the V gene TRBV6-6; 9 positions match TRBD1. Germline CDR1 and CDR2: MNHNY and SVGAGI (reference sequence). The CDR3 sequence is 13 residues long. J was trimmed by 7 bases and V by 7 bases; bases with no gene match: 7. The CDR3 region has the DNA TGTGCCAGCATGGACAGGGGCTCCAGTGGCTACACCTTC. Its protein product is CASMDRGSSGYTF.

The V gene is TRBV7-8, the J gene TRBJ1-5; D possibly corresponds to TRBD1 (5 bases). The CDR3 runs 13 residues. V lost 5 bases, J lost 7 bases, and 12 bases lay in between. Germline assignment: CDR1 SGHVS and CDR2 FQNEAQ. In DNA, the CDR3 is TGTGCCAGCAGCCTCAGGGAGGACCAGCCCCAGCATTTT. Residues: CASSLREDQPQHF. Full variable domain (remainder filled in from reference TRBV7-8 and TRBJ1-5): GAGVSQSPRYKVAKRGQDVALRCDPISGHVSLFWYQQALGQGPEFLTYFQNEAQLDKSGLPSDRFFAERPEGSVSTLKIQRTQQEDSAVYLCASSLREDQPQHFGDGTRLSIL.

This chain connects TRBV5-1 to TRBJ2-1, with 9 bases aligning to TRBD2. Germline lookup yields CDR1 SGHRS and CDR2 YFSETQ. V was clipped by 1 base and J by 5 bases; unmatched bases: 4. The CDR3 is made up of 15 amino acids. CDR3 nucleotide sequence: TGCGCCAGCAGCTTGTGGCGGGAGGGTAACAATGAGCAGTTCTTC. It translates to CASSLWREGNNEQFF.